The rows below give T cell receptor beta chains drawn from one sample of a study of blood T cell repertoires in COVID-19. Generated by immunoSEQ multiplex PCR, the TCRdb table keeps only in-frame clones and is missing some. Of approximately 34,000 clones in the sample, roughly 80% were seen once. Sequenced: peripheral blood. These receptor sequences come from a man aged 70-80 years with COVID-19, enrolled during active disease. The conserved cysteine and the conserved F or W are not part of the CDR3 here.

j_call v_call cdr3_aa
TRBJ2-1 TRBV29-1 SVVLRYNEQF
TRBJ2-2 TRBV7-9 ASSSRDRGRGELF
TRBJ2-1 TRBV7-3 ASSLGAGLVEF
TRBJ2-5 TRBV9 ASSVGWGQGSETQY
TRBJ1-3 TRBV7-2 ASSLGNSFSGNTIY
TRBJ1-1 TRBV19 ASSIFLGRTNTEAF
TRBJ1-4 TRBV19 ASSMGTAIGEKLF
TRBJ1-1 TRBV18 ASSPGVPEAF
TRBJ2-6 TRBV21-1 ASSLRGQTGANVLT
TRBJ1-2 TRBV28 ASRPPTGNYGYT
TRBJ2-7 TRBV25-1 ASSALGLTYEQY
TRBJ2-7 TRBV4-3 ASSQVMTSRSYEQY
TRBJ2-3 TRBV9 ASSANLAGGADTQY
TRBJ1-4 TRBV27 ASSRTGNEKLF
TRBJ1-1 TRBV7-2 ANSDPITEAF
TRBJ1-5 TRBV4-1 ASSPQYGQGAQPQH
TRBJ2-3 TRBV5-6 ASSGTSGSLTDTQY
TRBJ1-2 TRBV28 ASRSADSYGYT
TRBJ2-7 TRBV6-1 ASSEWGLYEQY
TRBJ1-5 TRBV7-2 ASSLGTGSYSNQPQH
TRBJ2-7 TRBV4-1 ASSQARGQYEQY
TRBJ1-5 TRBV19 ASRGGQGQPQH
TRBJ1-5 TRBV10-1 ASSYRGPGQGPNQPQH
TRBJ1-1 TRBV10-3 AISGQGVNTEAF